These 2 T cell receptor beta chains share one sample of origin, sequenced in a study of CD8 T cells in ankylosing spondylitis. TCRdb independently ran MiXCR on the 5' RACE reads; one entry per CDR3 protein. The sample holds under 200,000 distinct CDR3 sequences; around 10% are singletons and the top ten take roughly 28%. Sequencing input: blood, either unsorted or a sorted T cell fraction (not recorded which). The source is a male donor with ankylosing spondylitis or in good health (not recorded which).

CDR3 sequence (DNA): TGTGCCAGCTCACTCGAACAAGGGGCTTCCTACAATGAGCAGTTCTTC. It encodes CASSLEQGASYNEQFF. V is TRBV18 and J is TRBJ2-1; tentatively, D is TRBD1 (5 bases). The CDR3 runs to 16 residues. Trimming left V 4 bases short and J 1 base short, with 14 bases between. The germline V gene has CDR1 KGHSH and CDR2 LQKENI.

At least ten counts were recorded for this clonotype. V is TRBV4-1 and J is TRBJ1-1, with D possibly being TRBD1 (5 bases). V was shortened by 8 bases and J by 10 bases, with 14 bases between the two germline ends. This CDR3 is 11 amino acids long. Germline CDR1 reads MGHRA; CDR2 reads YSYEKL. CDR3: CASRGGKGAFF. The CDR3 coding sequence is TGCGCCAGCCGCGGGGGAAAAGGAGCTTTCTTT.